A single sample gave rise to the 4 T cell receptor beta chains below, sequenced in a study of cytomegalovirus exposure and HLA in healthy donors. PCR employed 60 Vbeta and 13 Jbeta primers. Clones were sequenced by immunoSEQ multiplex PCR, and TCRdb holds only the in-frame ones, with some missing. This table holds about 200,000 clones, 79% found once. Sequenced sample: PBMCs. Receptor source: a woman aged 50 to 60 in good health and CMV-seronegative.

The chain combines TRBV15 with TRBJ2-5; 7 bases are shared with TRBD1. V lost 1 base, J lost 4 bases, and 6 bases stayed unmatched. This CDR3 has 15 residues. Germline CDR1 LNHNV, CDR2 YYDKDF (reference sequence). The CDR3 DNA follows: TGTGCCACCAGCAGAGCGCTAGGGGGCGGAGAGACCCAGTACTTC. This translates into CATSRALGGGETQYF. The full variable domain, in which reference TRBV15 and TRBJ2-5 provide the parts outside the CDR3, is DAMVIQNPRYQVTQFGKPVTLSCSQTLNHNVMYWYQQKSSQAPKLLFHYYDKDFNNEADTPDNFQSRRPNTSFCFLDIRSPGLGDTAMYLCATSRALGGGETQYFGPGTRLLVL.

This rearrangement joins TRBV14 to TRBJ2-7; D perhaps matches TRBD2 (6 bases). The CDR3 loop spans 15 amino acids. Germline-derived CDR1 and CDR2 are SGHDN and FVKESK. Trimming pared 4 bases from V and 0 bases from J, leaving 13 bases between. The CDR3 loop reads CASSPMGLSSYEQYF. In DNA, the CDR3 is TGTGCCAGCAGCCCAATGGGACTGAGCTCCTACGAGCAGTACTTC.

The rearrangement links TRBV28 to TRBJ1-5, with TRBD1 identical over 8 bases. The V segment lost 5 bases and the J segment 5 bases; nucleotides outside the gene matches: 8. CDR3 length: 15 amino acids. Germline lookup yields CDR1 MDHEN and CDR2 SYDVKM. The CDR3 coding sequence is TGTGCCAGCAGTGAATCGACAGGGGAGCATCAGCCCCAGCATTTT. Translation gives CASSESTGEHQPQHF.

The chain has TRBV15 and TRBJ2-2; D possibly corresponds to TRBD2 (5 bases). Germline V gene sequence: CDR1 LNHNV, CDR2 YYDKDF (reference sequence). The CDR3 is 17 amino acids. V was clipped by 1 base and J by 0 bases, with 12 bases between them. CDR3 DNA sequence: TGTGCCACCAGCAGAGTTAAGGAGGCCCCGAACACCGGGGAGCTGTTTTTT. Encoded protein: CATSRVKEAPNTGELFF.